A single sample gave rise to the 5 T cell receptor beta chains below, sequenced in a study of blood T cells in healthy people across ages. A second PCR, run for roughly 7 to 12 cycles, used a sample-barcoded 5' primer plus a J-beta primer mix. Each CDR3 protein is one row after TCRdb ran MiXCR on the 5' RACE reads. The sample consists of about 1.7 million distinct CDR3 sequences, approximately 28% of them appearing once. Sequenced material: blood. Receptor source: a woman in her 30s in good health.

This clonotype was counted a few times. V and J are TRBV14 and TRBJ2-7; no reliable D call. The CDR3 runs 13 residues. The germline V gene encodes CDR1 SGHDN and CDR2 FVKESK. V gave up 4 bases and J gave up 6 bases, with 13 bases separating them. The CDR3 spells CASSRGVPREQYF. For the CDR3, the DNA is TGTGCCAGCAGCCGGGGTGTACCTCGCGAGCAGTACTTC.

The V gene is TRBV12-5, the J gene TRBJ2-7, with D uncertain. The CDR3 length is 12 residues. Between the trimmed V and J ends, which lost 3 bases and 4 bases, there was a span of 7 bases. From germline, CDR1 is LGHNT and CDR2 FRNRAP. The CDR3 DNA follows: TGTGCTAGTGGTTTTCCCCGATACGAGCAGTACTTC. Its protein is CASGFPRYEQYF.

A remark on this clonotype: This may stem from a read error, because a much larger clone lies one nucleotide away. V usage is TRBV10-3 and J usage is TRBJ2-1; 9 bases match TRBD1. V lost 8 bases to trimming and J lost 10 bases; unmatched junction nucleotides: 9. This CDR3 has 13 residues. Germline CDR1 reads ENHRY; CDR2 reads SYGVKD. The CDR3 DNA sequence: TGTGCCATCCGCCAGGGACAGGGCAGCGAGCAGTTCTTC. It is translated as CAIRQGQGSEQFF.

In its sample, this clonotype was seen a few times. This may be a read error, as it is one base from a much larger clone. This rearrangement joins TRBV29-1 to TRBJ2-3; the D gene is possibly TRBD2 (5 bases). Germline V gives CDR1 SQVTM, CDR2 ANQGSEA. Trimming took off 7 bases at V and 7 bases at J, with 15 bases between the two ends. The CDR3 is 12 residues long. Written as DNA, the CDR3 is TGCAGCGGGCGGACTGAGGTTTATACGCAGTATTTT. Translation: CSGRTEVYTQYF.

This clonotype was picked up a small number of times. The rearrangement links TRBV7-9 to TRBJ1-2; 9 bases are shared with TRBD1. The CDR3 runs 15 residues. V lost 4 bases and J lost 4; bases outside the gene matches: 7. The germline V gene encodes CDR1 SEHNR and CDR2 FQNEAQ (reference sequence). CDR3 amino acids: CASSSGQGTVYGYTF. CDR3 DNA: TGTGCCAGCAGCTCAGGACAGGGGACGGTCTATGGCTACACCTTC.